The 27 T cell receptor beta chains below all came from one sample that was sequenced in a study of blood T cell repertoires in COVID-19. Profiling relied on immunoSEQ multiplex PCR, and the TCRdb table lists in-frame clones only, not all of them. The sample lists some 190,000 clones; roughly 80% were seen once. The sample taken for sequencing was peripheral blood. The receptors were sampled from a woman in her sixties with COVID-19, enrolled during active disease.

This clone was detected once. The chain is built from TRBV28 and TRBJ2-7, with D maybe TRBD1 (5 bases). Trimming stripped 5 bases from V and 6 bases from J, with 14 bases between. Germline V lookup: CDR1 MDHEN, CDR2 SYDVKM. CDR3 length: 13 residues. For the CDR3, the DNA is TGTGCCAGCAGTGAATCCTCAGGGATCGAGCAGTACTTC. Translation gives CASSESSGIEQYF.

This clone was observed once. The V gene is TRBV4-3, the J gene TRBJ2-3; 15 positions agree with TRBD2. With V trimmed by 5 bases and J by 2 bases, 14 bases remained unmatched. CDR3 size: 20 residues. The germline CDR1 and CDR2 sequences are LGHNA and YSLEER. Here the CDR3 DNA reads TGCGCCAGCAGCGAAGGACTAGCGGGAGGGATACGTCAAAACACAGATACGCAGTATTTT. Its protein product is CASSEGLAGGIRQNTDTQYF.

The V and J genes are TRBV9 and TRBJ2-2, with 15 bases identical to TRBD2. Germline CDR1 SGDLS, CDR2 YYNGEE. The CDR3 is made up of 22 amino acids. Trimming took 3 bases from V and 3 from J; bases not matched to a gene: 18. The CDR3 DNA is TGTGCCAGCAGCGCCAGACCGATTAGGGGACTAGCGGGAGGTAGGGACACCGGGGAGCTGTTTTTT. Its protein is CASSARPIRGLAGGRDTGELFF.

This clone was seen more than once but under ten times. CDR3 amino acids: CASSQDRRDTGELFF. In nucleotides, the CDR3 is TGTGCCAGCAGCCAAGACCGGCGGGACACCGGGGAGCTGTTTTTT. The V call is TRBV3-1 (or the pseudogene TRBV3-2), the J call TRBJ2-2, with D possibly being TRBD2 (5 bases). Germline V gene sequence: CDR1 LGHDT, CDR2 YNNKEL (reference sequence). There are 15 residues in the CDR3. Trimming removed 0 bases from V and 3 bases from J, with 8 bases in between.

The chain has TRBV6-4 and TRBJ2-7, with D possibly being TRBD1 (6 bases). This CDR3 has 13 amino acids. The germline V and J ends were trimmed by 5 bases and 4 bases, with 12 bases remaining between them. Germline V lookup: CDR1 MRHNA, CDR2 SNTAGT. The CDR3 reads CASSSGQKYEQYV. In nucleotides, the CDR3 is TGTGCCAGCAGTAGCGGACAGAAATACGAGCAGTACGTC.

The chain couples TRBV6-6 to TRBJ1-6, with 8 positions matching TRBD1. From germline, CDR1 is MNHNY and CDR2 SVGAGI (reference sequence). This CDR3 is built from 17 residues. V lost 5 bases and J lost 6; bases outside the gene matches: 12. The CDR3 loop reads CASSHLTGTGFNSPLHF. The CDR3 nucleotides are TGTGCCAGCAGTCATTTGACCGGGACAGGCTTTAATTCACCCCTCCACTTT.

The rearrangement joins TRBV3-1 (or the pseudogene TRBV3-2) to TRBJ2-7; TRBD2 agrees at 8 bases. CDR3 length: 15 residues. Trimming at V came to 4 bases and at J to 1 base, leaving 6 bases not matched to a gene. Germline V gene sequence: CDR1 LGHDT, CDR2 YNNKEL (reference sequence). The CDR3 bases are TGTGCCAGCAGCCGGGGGACTAGTTGGTCCTACGAGCAGTACGTC. It encodes CASSRGTSWSYEQYV.

About this clone itself: This may arise from a read error, as a much more abundant clone is one base away. DNA of the CDR3: TGTGCCAGCAGCCGCGGGACGCAAGAGACCCAGTACTTC. Translating it yields CASSRGTQETQYF. The chain has TRBV2 and TRBJ2-5; maybe TRBD2 (6 bases). V dropped 6 bases and J dropped 2 bases, with 10 bases sitting between them. CDR3 length: 13 residues. CDR1 and CDR2 from the germline V gene are SNHLY and FYNNEI. The entire variable domain, with the rest obtained from reference TRBV2 and TRBJ2-5, is as follows: EPEVTQTPSHQVTQMGQEVILRCVPISNHLYFYWYRQILGQKVEFLVSFYNNEISEKSEIFDDQFSVERPDGSNFTLKIRSTKLEDSAMYFCASSRGTQETQYFGPGTRLLVL.

The gene calls are TRBV5-4 and TRBJ2-3; D possibly corresponds to TRBD2 (7 bases). Germline V gives CDR1 SGHNT, CDR2 YYREEE (reference sequence). Trimming cost V 4 bases and J 3 bases, with 12 bases left between them. The CDR3 runs to 14 residues. The CDR3 region is CASSLRGGTDTQYF. The CDR3 region has the DNA TGTGCCAGCAGCCTAAGGGGGGGAACAGATACGCAGTATTTT.

The J gene is TRBJ2-3, the V gene TRBV28; 9 bases are shared with TRBD1. This CDR3 has 15 residues. With 4 bases clipped from V and 4 bases from J, the junction kept 6 bases outside the gene matches. Germline V gives CDR1 MDHEN, CDR2 SYDVKM. The CDR3 sequence: CASSWGGQGADTQYF. DNA of the CDR3: TGTGCCAGCAGTTGGGGGGGACAGGGAGCAGATACGCAGTATTTT.

The chain couples TRBV28 to TRBJ2-7, with 7 bases identical to TRBD1. With V trimmed by 10 bases and J by 2 bases, 5 bases remained unmatched. Per the germline V gene, CDR1 is MDHEN and CDR2 is SYDVKM. This CDR3 is 12 amino acids long. The CDR3 region is CATRDSPYEQYF. In DNA, the CDR3 is TGTGCCACCCGGGACAGCCCCTACGAGCAGTACTTC. The complete variable domain, with remaining parts taken from reference TRBV28 and TRBJ2-7, reads DVKVTQSSRYLVKRTGEKVFLECVQDMDHENMFWYRQDPGLGLRLIYFSYDVKMKEKGDIPEGYSVSREKKERFSLILESASTNQTSMYLCATRDSPYEQYFGPGTRLTVT.

The chain recombines TRBV4-1 with TRBJ1-3; TRBD1 matches 7 bases. CDR1 and CDR2 (germline): MGHRA, YSYEKL. The junction had 5 bases not matched to a gene; V was cut back by 6 bases and J by 0 bases. This CDR3 spans 15 amino acids. The CDR3 sequence: CASSRQGDSGNTIYF. The CDR3 DNA follows: TGCGCCAGCAGTCGACAGGGAGACTCTGGAAACACCATATATTTT.

This clone was observed a few times. The chain combines TRBV3-1 (or the pseudogene TRBV3-2) with TRBJ1-2; possible D gene TRBD1, 5 bases. Trimming shortened V by 10 bases and J by 10 bases, and 22 bases separated the two germline ends. This CDR3 is built from 13 residues. The V gene's germline CDR1 is LGHDT and CDR2 YNNKEL (reference sequence). DNA of the CDR3: TGTGCCACCTCTAGCGGGGGGAACCATGTCTACACCTTC. Translation: CATSSGGNHVYTF.

This chain joins TRBV14 and TRBJ2-1; D possibly corresponds to TRBD1 (6 bases). Germline loops: CDR1 SGHDN, CDR2 FVKESK. The CDR3 runs 15 residues. The V end was cut by 2 bases, the J end by 10 bases, with 18 bases between. CDR3 protein: CASSQWGPGAGEQFF. The CDR3 nucleotides are TGTGCCAGCAGCCAATGGGGGCCTGGCGCAGGGGAGCAGTTCTTC.

This clone has just one count. The chain couples TRBV9 to TRBJ2-2; D gene ambiguous. CDR3 size: 12 residues. Germline CDR1 and CDR2: SGDLS and YYNGEE. Trimming pared 4 bases from V and 6 bases from J, leaving 7 bases between. CDR3 sequence reads: CASSPLPGELFF. The CDR3 bases are TGTGCCAGCAGCCCCCTCCCCGGGGAGCTGTTTTTT. The full variable domain, rest sourced from reference TRBV9 and TRBJ2-2, is DSGVTQTPKHLITATGQRVTLRCSPRSGDLSVYWYQQSLDQGLQFLIQYYNGEERAKGNILERFSAQQFPDLHSELNLSSLELGDSALYFCASSPLPGELFFGEGSRLTVL.

The rearrangement joins TRBV4-2 to TRBJ1-4; D is possibly TRBD1 (6 bases). Germline loops: CDR1 LGHNA, CDR2 YNFKEQ. The CDR3 loop spans 17 amino acids. Deletions cut 4 bases from V and 4 bases from J, with 19 bases between. The DNA for the CDR3 is TGTGCCAGCAGCCCAGACCCAATAGACAGGAATAATGAAAAACTGTTTTTT. Residues: CASSPDPIDRNNEKLFF.

V gene TRBV5-5 combines with J gene TRBJ1-1; unclear D gene. V was trimmed by 3 bases and J by 7 bases, leaving 16 bases between them. CDR3 length: 14 residues. Germline V gene sequence: CDR1 SGHKS, CDR2 YYEKEE (reference sequence). CDR3 coding DNA: TGTGCCAGCAGCTCTCCCCCGCTTAGCGTTGAAGCTTTCTTT. This gives the protein CASSSPPLSVEAFF.

This chain joins TRBV19 and TRBJ1-6; no clear D gene. CDR3 size: 14 residues. Germline V gene sequence: CDR1 LNHDA, CDR2 SQIVND (reference sequence). The V and J ends lost 3 bases and 9 bases respectively, with 12 bases between them. The CDR3, as DNA: TGTGCCAGTAGTATCGGCAGGATAGGTTCACCCCTCCACTTT. Residues: CASSIGRIGSPLHF.

In this sample, this clone turned up once. The genes are TRBV5-1 and TRBJ1-1; perhaps TRBD1 as D (6 bases). Trimming took off 5 bases at V and 1 base at J, with 12 bases between the two ends. This CDR3 comprises 14 residues. CDR1 is SGHRS and CDR2 is YFSETQ in the germline V gene. CDR3 nucleotide sequence: TGCGCCAGCAGTCTGGGGGCGGCGAACACTGAAGCTTTCTTT. It yields the protein CASSLGAANTEAFF.

V is TRBV14 and J is TRBJ2-6; D is possibly TRBD2 (6 bases). V lost 2 bases, J lost 6 bases, and 14 bases lay in between. This CDR3 comprises 16 residues. Per the germline V gene, CDR1 is SGHDN and CDR2 is FVKESK. The CDR3 here is CASSQRSGDMANVLTF. The CDR3 region has the DNA TGTGCCAGCAGCCAACGATCGGGAGACATGGCCAACGTCCTGACTTTC. The full variable domain, completed using reference TRBV14 and TRBJ2-6, is EAGVTQFPSHSVIEKGQTVTLRCDPISGHDNLYWYRRVMGKEIKFLLHFVKESKQDESGMPNNRFLAERTGGTYSTLKVQPAELEDSGVYFCASSQRSGDMANVLTFGAGSRLTVL.

CDR3 DNA: TGTGCCAGCAGCTTGGTCGACAGGGACCAAGAGACCCAGTACTTC. Encoded protein: CASSLVDRDQETQYF. The chain employs TRBV5-4 and TRBJ2-5, with TRBD1 identical over 7 bases. There are 15 residues in the CDR3. Germline assignment: CDR1 SGHNT and CDR2 YYREEE (reference sequence). The J segment lost 0 bases and the V segment lost 0 bases, leaving 2 bases of the junction unmatched.

The V call is TRBV5-5, the J call TRBJ2-3, with 8 bases lining up with TRBD1. Germline V gives CDR1 SGHKS, CDR2 YYEKEE (reference sequence). V dropped 0 bases and J dropped 2; count of bases not matched to a gene: 2. The CDR3 runs 15 residues. The CDR3 spells CASSLGQGSTDTQYF. CDR3 coding DNA: TGTGCCAGCAGCTTGGGACAGGGGTCCACAGATACGCAGTATTTT.

J is TRBJ2-7 and V is TRBV6-5; D is possibly TRBD2 (6 bases). Germline V gives CDR1 MNHEY, CDR2 SVGAGI. The CDR3 is made up of 13 amino acids. Trimming took off 2 bases at V and 6 bases at J, with 11 bases between the two ends. The CDR3 bases are TGTGCCAGCAGTTACCCCGGGACTCGCGAGCAGTACTTC. The encoded protein is CASSYPGTREQYF.

For this clone: In the same sample, other DNA sequences code for this CDR3. The V and J genes are TRBV6-2 or TRBV6-3 and TRBJ2-3, with D unclear. The CDR3 extends over 11 amino acids. Germline V CDR1 and CDR2: MNHEY, SVGEGT. V lost 3 bases to trimming and J lost 5 bases, with 3 bases between them. CDR3 in amino acids: CASSYLDTQYF. The CDR3 bases are TGTGCCAGCAGTTATCTAGATACGCAGTATTTT.

The chain carries TRBV2 and TRBJ1-5; D gene uncertain. Germline CDR1 reads SNHLY; CDR2 reads FYNNEI. V dropped 5 bases and J dropped 6 bases, with 11 bases sitting between them. The CDR3 spans 13 residues. CDR3 sequence: CASSLGGGQPQHF. The CDR3 DNA reads as TGTGCCAGCAGTTTGGGAGGCGGTCAGCCCCAGCATTTT.

The CDR3 DNA is TGTGCCAGCAGCTTATTTTCCCCGGGACAGGGTACAGATACGCAGTATTTT. Residues: CASSLFSPGQGTDTQYF. V is TRBV13 and J is TRBJ2-3, with 9 bases lining up with TRBD1. This CDR3 region has 17 residues. Losses at the gene ends were 2 bases for V and 3 bases for J; bases not matched to a gene: 9. Germline V gene sequence: CDR1 PRHDT, CDR2 FYEKMQ (reference sequence).

This clone has a count of ten or more. V gene TRBV28 combines with J gene TRBJ2-5, with 9 bases matching TRBD1. Germline CDR1 is MDHEN and CDR2 is SYDVKM. Losses at the gene ends were 6 bases for V and 7 bases for J; bases not matched to a gene: 15. The CDR3 is 16 residues long. The CDR3 coding sequence is TGTGCCAGCAGAGAGGCAGGGACAGGGCGTATAAGGACCCAGTACTTC. It translates to CASREAGTGRIRTQYF.